The clone carrying this T cell receptor beta chain was seen only a few times. Its antigen is still unknown. The data derive from a study of type 1 regulatory T cells. The CDR3 extends over 16 amino acids. Trimming left V 7 bases short and J 1 base short, with 17 bases between. TCRdb ran MiXCR on the reads and lists one entry per CDR3 protein. The repertoire includes about 69,000 distinct CDR3 sequences, roughly 20% of them detected once, and 8.3% sits in the top ten. Overall study findings and caveats: Tr1 cells had a more restricted TCR repertoire than non-Tr1 cells.

Sequencing input: cultured type 1 regulatory T (Tr1) cells, either the whole culture or a sorted fraction (not recorded which). The TCR comes from a human donor in good health. This sequence joins TRBV12-3 or TRBV12-4 and TRBJ2-1, with D perhaps matching TRBD1 or TRBD2 (5 bases each). CDR3 sequence reads: CASKAPGARSYNEQFF. For the CDR3, the DNA is TGTGCCAGCAAGGCCCCCGGGGCCCGATCCTACAATGAGCAGTTCTTC.